These T cell receptor beta chains were read from a single sample in a study of technical replicates of blood from several donors. Sequencing used immunoSEQ multiplex PCR; TCRdb keeps in-frame clones, though not all of them. The table shows 75,000 to 80,000 clones, with roughly 92% occurring only once. The sample consisted of T cells isolated from PBMCs. These receptors originate from a human donor in good health. Both conserved end residues are part of each CDR3. D genes are given only for firm matches. The listing skips clone size in some rows; elsewhere it reads once, few, many or a size class.

size,D,V,J,CDR3,DNA
.,.,TRBV19,TRBJ1-5,CASSNDGVLYSNQPQHF,TGTGCCAGTAGTAATGACGGAGTCCTTTATAGCAATCAGCCCCAGCATTTT
.,.,TRBV7-7,TRBJ2-5,CASSLDRGQETQYF,TGTGCCAGCAGCTTAGATAGGGGTCAAGAGACCCAGTACTTC
.,TRBD2,TRBV7-7,TRBJ2-4,CASSRRLAGRENIQYF,TGTGCCAGCAGCCGGCGGCTAGCGGGACGTGAAAACATTCAGTACTTC
once,TRBD2,TRBV4-3,TRBJ2-1,CASSQADPSGRAEQFF,TGCGCCAGCAGCCAAGCGGACCCTAGCGGGAGGGCGGAGCAGTTCTTC
.,.,TRBV18,TRBJ1-1,CASSPSASRGTEAFF,TGTGCCAGCTCACCATCAGCATCGAGAGGCACTGAAGCTTTCTTT
.,TRBD1,TRBV2,TRBJ2-7,CASSGPTGTGLSEQYF,TGTGCCAGCAGTGGCCCAACCGGGACAGGCCTCTCCGAGCAGTACTTC
.,.,TRBV15,TRBJ2-7,CATSRSTQSSYEQYF,TGTGCCACCAGCAGATCCACACAGAGCTCCTACGAGCAGTACTTC
.,TRBD2,TRBV11-1,TRBJ2-7,CASSEGLAGIYEQYF,TGTGCCAGCAGCGAGGGACTAGCGGGAATCTACGAGCAGTACTTC
.,.,TRBV28,TRBJ1-5,CASRTGSYQPQHF,TGTGCCAGCCGTACAGGGAGTTATCAGCCCCAGCATTTT
.,TRBD2,TRBV7-2,TRBJ2-1,CASSSGGRETNEQFF,TGTGCCAGCAGCTCCGGCGGGAGGGAGACTAATGAGCAGTTCTTC
.,TRBD1,TRBV7-7,TRBJ2-1,CASSPGQGAHNEQFF,TGTGCTAGCAGCCCTGGACAGGGGGCTCACAATGAGCAGTTCTTC
.,.,TRBV19,TRBJ2-3,CASSPQFNTDTQYF,TGTGCCAGTAGTCCCCAGTTTAATACAGATACGCAGTATTTT
once,.,TRBV6-1,TRBJ2-1,CASSEERSSYNEQFF,TGTGCCAGCAGTGAAGAGCGGAGCTCCTACAATGAGCAGTTCTTC
.,.,TRBV5-1,TRBJ1-3,CASSSFRDGNTIYF,TGCGCCAGCAGCTCATTCAGGGATGGAAACACCATATATTTT
.,TRBD1,TRBV11-1,TRBJ1-2,CASSPHIQGAGGYTF,TGTGCCAGCAGTCCCCATATACAGGGGGCAGGAGGCTACACCTTC
.,TRBD2,TRBV5-4,TRBJ2-3,CASSWGLAGSTDTQYF,TGTGCCAGCAGCTGGGGACTAGCGGGATCCACAGATACGCAGTATTTT
.,.,TRBV2,TRBJ1-5,CASSPGSPVAQPQHF,TGTGCCAGCAGTCCAGGGTCCCCCGTAGCACAGCCCCAGCATTTT
.,TRBD1,TRBV5-6,TRBJ2-1,CASLSFLQDRVYNEQFF,TGTGCCAGCTTATCCTTCCTGCAGGACAGGGTCTACAATGAGCAGTTCTTC
.,.,TRBV11-3,TRBJ2-1,CASSLAGGNEQFF,TGTGCCAGCAGCTTAGCCGGGGGCAATGAGCAGTTCTTC
.,.,TRBV5-1,TRBJ2-3,CASKEGRSTDTQYF,TGCGCCAGCAAAGAAGGGAGAAGCACAGATACGCAGTATTTT
.,TRBD1,TRBV28,TRBJ2-6,CASTETGVGGANVLTF,TGTGCCAGCACGGAGACAGGGGTTGGAGGGGCCAACGTCCTGACTTTC
.,.,TRBV10-3,TRBJ1-4,CAISESPGEKLFF,TGTGCCATCAGTGAGTCCCCGGGTGAAAAACTGTTTTTT
.,TRBD1,TRBV30,TRBJ2-7,CAWSVDRDHEQYF,TGTGCCTGGAGTGTCGACAGGGACCACGAGCAGTACTTC
.,.,TRBV6-5,TRBJ1-4,CASSWGPNEKLFF,TGTGCCAGCAGTTGGGGGCCTAATGAAAAACTGTTTTTT
once,TRBD1,TRBV5-6,TRBJ1-1,CASSLGTGANTEAFF,TGTGCCAGCAGCTTGGGGACAGGGGCGAACACTGAAGCTTTCTTT
.,TRBD1,TRBV7-9,TRBJ2-7,CASRGQATYEQYF,TGTGCCAGCAGGGGACAGGCCACCTACGAGCAGTACTTC
few,.,TRBV29-1,TRBJ1-3,CSVPTGNTIYF,TGCAGCGTTCCAACTGGAAACACCATATATTTT
.,.,TRBV18,TRBJ2-3,CASSQYAGTDTQYF,TGTGCCAGCTCACAATACGCGGGCACAGATACGCAGTATTTT
once,TRBD1,TRBV27,TRBJ2-7,CASTAIGGQGYEQYF,TGTGCCAGCACCGCTATTGGGGGACAGGGCTACGAGCAGTACTTC
.,.,TRBV2,TRBJ1-4,CASSEATAEKLFF,TGTGCCAGCAGTGAAGCGACAGCTGAAAAACTGTTTTTT
few,.,TRBV4-3,TRBJ2-5,CASSRTVEETQYF,TGCGCCAGCAGCCGGACAGTGGAGGAGACCCAGTACTTC
.,.,TRBV11-2,TRBJ1-1,CASSLWGTQTFF,TGTGCCAGCAGCTTATGGGGGACACAAACTTTCTTT
.,.,TRBV7-9,TRBJ2-7,CASSLLDIAYEQYF,TGTGCCAGCAGCTTATTGGACATTGCCTACGAGCAGTACTTC
.,.,TRBV27,TRBJ2-1,CASRAGTSSYNEQFF,TGTGCCAGCAGGGCCGGGACAAGCTCCTACAATGAGCAGTTCTTC
once,TRBD2,TRBV28,TRBJ2-7,CASSDPAGGPGYEQYF,TGTGCCAGCAGCGACCCAGCGGGAGGGCCAGGGTACGAGCAGTACTTC
.,.,TRBV4-1,TRBJ1-5,CASVGVVDDQPQHF,TGCGCCAGCGTGGGAGTCGTAGACGATCAGCCCCAGCATTTT
.,.,TRBV9,TRBJ2-1,CASSVGQEYNEQFF,TGTGCCAGCAGCGTCGGACAAGAGTACAATGAGCAGTTCTTC